A single sample is the source of the 4 T cell receptor beta chains below, sequenced in a study of beta chain features in type 1 diabetes. Overall study findings and caveats: The study found moderately but significantly shorter TCRB CDR3s in all four CD4+ subsets of Type 1 diabetes patients.

No antigens are known for them. The investigators reverse transcribed all of the isolated RNA, so they sequenced expressed TCRB transcripts. Measured with immunoSEQ multiplex PCR; TCRdb has only the in-frame clones, and not every one. The sample has some 350,000 clones, roughly 9.8% seen once. The sample comprised central memory CD4+ T cells from blood. The receptors here all came from a man aged 25-45 years with type 1 diabetes.

V is TRBV7-6 and J is TRBJ1-1; 8 positions match TRBD1. With 3 bases clipped from V and 3 bases from J, the junction kept 6 bases outside the gene matches. The CDR3 is 15 amino acids. CDR1 is SGHVS and CDR2 is FNYEAQ in the germline V gene. The CDR3 loop reads CASSLTGAPYTEAFF. In DNA, the CDR3 is TGTGCCAGCAGCTTGACAGGGGCGCCCTACACTGAAGCTTTCTTT.

The rearrangement joins TRBV7-8 to TRBJ1-3; D remains ambiguous. The V end lost 1 base, the J end lost 7 bases, and 5 bases lay between the germline ends. Per germline, CDR1 SGHVS and CDR2 FQNEAQ. The CDR3 covers 12 residues. The CDR3 spells CASSLESNTIYF. In DNA, the CDR3 is TGTGCCAGCAGCTTAGAGAGCAACACCATATATTTT.

This clone was seen ten or more times. V gene TRBV11-2 combines with J gene TRBJ1-1, with TRBD1 matching 7 bases. The trim removed 4 bases at V and 11 bases at J, leaving 13 bases unmatched. The germline V gene encodes CDR1 SGHAT and CDR2 FQNNGV. The CDR3 extends over 14 amino acids. The CDR3 region has the DNA TGTGCCAGCAGCTCGCTCGACAGGGTGATAGAGGCTTTCTTT. It codes for CASSSLDRVIEAFF. The full variable domain, its missing parts supplied by reference TRBV11-2 and TRBJ1-1, is EAGVAQSPRYKIIEKRQSVAFWCNPISGHATLYWYQQILGQGPKLLIQFQNNGVVDDSQLPKDRFSAERLKGVDSTLKIQPAKLEDSAVYLCASSSLDRVIEAFFGQGTRLTVV.

V usage is TRBV2 and J usage is TRBJ1-4, with 11 bases fitting TRBD1. The CDR3 sequence is 14 residues long. V lost 6 bases and J lost 6; bases outside the gene matches: 3. CDR1 and CDR2 (germline): SNHLY, FYNNEI. The CDR3, as DNA: TGTGCCAGCAGGAGGACAGGGGGCGATGAAAAACTGTTTTTT. Translation: CASRRTGGDEKLFF.